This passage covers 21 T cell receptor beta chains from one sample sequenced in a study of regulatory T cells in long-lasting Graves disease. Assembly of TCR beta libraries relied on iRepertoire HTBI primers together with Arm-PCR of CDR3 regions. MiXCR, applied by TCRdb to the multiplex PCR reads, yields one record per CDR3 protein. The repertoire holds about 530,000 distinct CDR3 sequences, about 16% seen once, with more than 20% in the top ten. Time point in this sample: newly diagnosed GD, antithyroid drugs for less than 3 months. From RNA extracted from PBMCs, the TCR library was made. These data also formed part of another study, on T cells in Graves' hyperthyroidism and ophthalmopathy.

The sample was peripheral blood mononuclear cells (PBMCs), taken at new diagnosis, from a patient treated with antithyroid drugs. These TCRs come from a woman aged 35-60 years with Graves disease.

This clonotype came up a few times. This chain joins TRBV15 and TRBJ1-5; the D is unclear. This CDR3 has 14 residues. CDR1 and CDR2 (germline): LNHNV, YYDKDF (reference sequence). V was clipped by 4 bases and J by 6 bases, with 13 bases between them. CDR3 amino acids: CATSTMRAAQPQHF. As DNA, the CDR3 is TGTGCCACCAGCACTATGAGGGCGGCTCAGCCCCAGCATTTT.

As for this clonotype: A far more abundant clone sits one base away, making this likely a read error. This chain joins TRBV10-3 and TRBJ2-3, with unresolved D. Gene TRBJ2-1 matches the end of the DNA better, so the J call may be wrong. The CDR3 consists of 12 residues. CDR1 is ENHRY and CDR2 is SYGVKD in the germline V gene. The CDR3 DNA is TGTGCCATCAGGGGGTATGCAAGTGAGCAGTTCTTC. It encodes CAIRGYASEQFF.

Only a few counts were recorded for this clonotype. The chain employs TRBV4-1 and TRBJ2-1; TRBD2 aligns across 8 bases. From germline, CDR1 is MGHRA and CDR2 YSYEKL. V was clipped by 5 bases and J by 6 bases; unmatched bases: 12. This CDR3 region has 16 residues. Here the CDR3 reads CASSSIGTSPGNEQFF. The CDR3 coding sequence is TGCGCCAGCAGCAGCATCGGGACTAGTCCAGGCAATGAGCAGTTCTTC.

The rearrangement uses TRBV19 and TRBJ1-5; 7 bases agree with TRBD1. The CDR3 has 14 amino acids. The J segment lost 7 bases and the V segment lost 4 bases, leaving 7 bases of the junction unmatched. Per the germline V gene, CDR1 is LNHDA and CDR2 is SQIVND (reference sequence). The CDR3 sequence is CASSTGQRSQPQHF. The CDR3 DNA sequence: TGTGCCAGTAGTACGGGACAGAGGTCCCAGCCCCAGCATTTT.

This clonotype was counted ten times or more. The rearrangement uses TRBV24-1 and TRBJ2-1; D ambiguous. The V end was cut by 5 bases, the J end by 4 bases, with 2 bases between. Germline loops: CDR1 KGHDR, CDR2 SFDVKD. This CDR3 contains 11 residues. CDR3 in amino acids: CATSAYNEQFF. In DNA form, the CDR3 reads TGTGCCACCAGTGCTTACAATGAGCAGTTCTTC.

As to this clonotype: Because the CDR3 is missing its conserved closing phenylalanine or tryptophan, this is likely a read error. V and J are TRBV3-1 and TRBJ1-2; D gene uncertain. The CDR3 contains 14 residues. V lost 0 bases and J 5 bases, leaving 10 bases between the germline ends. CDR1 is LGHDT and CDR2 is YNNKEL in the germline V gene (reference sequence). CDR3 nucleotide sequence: TGTGCCAGCAGCCAAGAAATTCTGGGGTATGGCTACACCCTC. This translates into CASSQEILGYGYTL.

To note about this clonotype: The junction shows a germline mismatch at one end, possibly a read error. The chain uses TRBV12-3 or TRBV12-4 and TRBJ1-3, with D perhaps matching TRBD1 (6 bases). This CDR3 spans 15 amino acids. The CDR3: CAGRPDSLSGNTIYF. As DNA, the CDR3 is TGTGCCGGCAGACCGGACAGCCTCTCTGGAAACACCATATATTTT.

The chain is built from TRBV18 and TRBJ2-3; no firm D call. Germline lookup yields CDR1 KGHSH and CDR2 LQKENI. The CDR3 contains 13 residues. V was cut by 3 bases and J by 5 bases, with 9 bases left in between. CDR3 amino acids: CASSPESGDTQYF. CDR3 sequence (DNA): TGTGCCAGCTCACCCGAGTCGGGAGATACGCAGTATTTT.

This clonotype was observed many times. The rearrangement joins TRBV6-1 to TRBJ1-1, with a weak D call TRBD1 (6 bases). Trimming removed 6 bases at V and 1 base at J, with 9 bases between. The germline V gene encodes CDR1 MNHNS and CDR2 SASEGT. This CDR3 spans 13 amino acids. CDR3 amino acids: CASRKGGNTEAFF. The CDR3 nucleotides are TGTGCCAGCAGGAAAGGGGGGAACACTGAAGCTTTCTTT.

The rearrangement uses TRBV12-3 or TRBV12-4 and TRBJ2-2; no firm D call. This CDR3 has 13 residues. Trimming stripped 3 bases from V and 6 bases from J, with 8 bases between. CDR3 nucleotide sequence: TGTGCCAGCAGTTTCGTGGTCGCCGGGGAGCTGTTTTTT. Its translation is CASSFVVAGELFF.

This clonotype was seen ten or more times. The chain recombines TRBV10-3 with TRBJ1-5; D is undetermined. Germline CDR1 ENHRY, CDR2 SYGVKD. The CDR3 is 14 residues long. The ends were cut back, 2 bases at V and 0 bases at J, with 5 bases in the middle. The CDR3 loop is CAISERNSNQPQHF. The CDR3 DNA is TGTGCCATCAGTGAGAGGAATAGCAATCAGCCCCAGCATTTT.

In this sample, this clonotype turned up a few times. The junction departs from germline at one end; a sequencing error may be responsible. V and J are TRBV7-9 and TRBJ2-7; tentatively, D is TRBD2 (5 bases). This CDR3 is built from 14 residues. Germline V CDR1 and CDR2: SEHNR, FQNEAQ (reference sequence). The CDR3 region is CASSLADRSYEQYF. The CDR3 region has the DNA TGTGCCAGCAGCCTAGCTGACCGATCCTACGAGCAGTACTTC.

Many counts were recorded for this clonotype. In DNA, the CDR3 is TGTGCCAGCAGCCATTTCCGACCAAAATTGACAGTTATTAACACTGAAGCTTTCTTT. It encodes CASSHFRPKLTVINTEAFF. The chain carries TRBV3-1 and TRBJ1-1; TRBD1 is a possible D gene (5 bases). Germline CDR1 LGHDT, CDR2 YNNKEL (reference sequence). The V end lost 3 bases, the J end lost 2 bases, and 25 bases lay between the germline ends. This CDR3 contains 19 residues.

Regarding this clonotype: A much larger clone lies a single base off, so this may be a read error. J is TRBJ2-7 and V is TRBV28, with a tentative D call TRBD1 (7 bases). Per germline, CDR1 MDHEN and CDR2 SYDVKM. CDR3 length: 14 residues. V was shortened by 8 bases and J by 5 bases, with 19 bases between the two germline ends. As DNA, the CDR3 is TGTGCCAGCGGACCTCCAGGGGGGCAAAACGAGCAGTACTTC. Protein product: CASGPPGGQNEQYF.

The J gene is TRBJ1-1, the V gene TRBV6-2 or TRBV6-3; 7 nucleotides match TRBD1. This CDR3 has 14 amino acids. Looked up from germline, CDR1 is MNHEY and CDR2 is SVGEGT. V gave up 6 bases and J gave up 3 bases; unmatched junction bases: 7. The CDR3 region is CASRLDRPHTEAFF. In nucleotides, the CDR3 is TGTGCCAGCAGATTGGACAGGCCACACACTGAAGCTTTCTTT.

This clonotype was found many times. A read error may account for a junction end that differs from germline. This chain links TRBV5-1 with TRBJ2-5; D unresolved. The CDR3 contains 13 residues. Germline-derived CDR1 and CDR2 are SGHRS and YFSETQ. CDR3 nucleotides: TGTGCCAGCAGCTTAGCCCGCCGGGAGACCCAGTACTTC. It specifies CASSLARRETQYF.

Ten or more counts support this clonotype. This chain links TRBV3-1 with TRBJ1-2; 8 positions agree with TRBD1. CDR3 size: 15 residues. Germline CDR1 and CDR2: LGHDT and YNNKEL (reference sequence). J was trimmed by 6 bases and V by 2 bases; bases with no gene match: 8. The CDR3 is CASSQPTTGEDGYTF. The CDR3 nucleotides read TGTGCCAGCAGCCAACCCACGACAGGGGAGGATGGCTACACCTTC.

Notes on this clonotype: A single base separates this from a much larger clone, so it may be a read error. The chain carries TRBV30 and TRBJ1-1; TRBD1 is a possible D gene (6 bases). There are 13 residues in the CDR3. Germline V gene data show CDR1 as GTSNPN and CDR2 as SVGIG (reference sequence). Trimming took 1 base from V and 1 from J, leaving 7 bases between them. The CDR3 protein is CAWSAQGNTEAFF. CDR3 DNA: TGTGCCTGGAGTGCACAGGGGAACACTGAAGCTTTCTTT.

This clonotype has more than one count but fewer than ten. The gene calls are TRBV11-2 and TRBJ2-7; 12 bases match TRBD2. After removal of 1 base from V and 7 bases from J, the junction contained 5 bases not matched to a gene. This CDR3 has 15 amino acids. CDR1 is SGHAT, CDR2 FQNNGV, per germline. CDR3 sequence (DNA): TGTGCCAGCAGCTTAGTGCTAGCGGGGGGGGGAGAGCAGTACTTC. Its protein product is CASSLVLAGGGEQYF.

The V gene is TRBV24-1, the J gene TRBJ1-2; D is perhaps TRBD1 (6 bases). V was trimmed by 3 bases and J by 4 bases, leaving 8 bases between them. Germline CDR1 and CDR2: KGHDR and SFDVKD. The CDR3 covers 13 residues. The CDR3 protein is CATSDPGAYGYTF. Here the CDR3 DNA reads TGTGCCACCAGTGATCCGGGGGCCTATGGCTACACCTTC.

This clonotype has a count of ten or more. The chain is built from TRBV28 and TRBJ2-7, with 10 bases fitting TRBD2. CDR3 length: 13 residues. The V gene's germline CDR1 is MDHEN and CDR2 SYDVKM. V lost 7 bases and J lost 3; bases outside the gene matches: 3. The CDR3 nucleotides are TGTGCCAGCACCGGGACTAGCGACTACGAGCAGTACTTC. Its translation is CASTGTSDYEQYF.